This T cell receptor (beta chain) came from a study of blood T cells in healthy people across ages. Overall study context: About one barcoded beta molecule per two T cells was the capture yield of template switching. General study points: The fall in TCR beta diversity per million T cells was roughly linear with age.

The CDR3 runs to 11 residues. Per the germline V gene, CDR1 is DFQATT and CDR2 is SNEGSKA (reference sequence). V shed 2 bases and J shed 6 bases, with 6 bases lying between them. For this clonotype: Its matching antigen is unknown.

Primed by a sample-barcoded 5' primer and a J-beta primer mix, a second PCR proceeded for 7 to 11 cycles. Sequencing yielded, for each sample, at least 3 million paired-end reads carrying CDR3. From the 5' RACE reads, TCRdb called clonotypes with MiXCR, one entry per CDR3 protein. The sample records 800,000 to 950,000 distinct CDR3 sequences, approximately 35% being singletons. The sequenced sample consisted of blood. The sequence was collected from a man aged 18 to 35 in good health. The rearrangement uses TRBV20-1 and TRBJ2-3; D unresolved. The CDR3 nucleotides read TGCAGTGCTAGAACCCCGGATACGCAGTATTTT. Its translation: CSARTPDTQYF.